This T cell receptor beta chain was retrieved from a study of beta chain features in type 1 diabetes. Expressed TCRB transcripts got sequenced, as all isolated RNA was reverse transcribed. The assay was immunoSEQ multiplex PCR, and TCRdb's table has in-frame clones only and misses some. The sample contains fewer than 300,000 clones, about a tenth of which appear only once. Whole-study findings and limits: The influence of HLA type on TCRB rearrangement stayed undetermined. At VDJ recombination sites, type 1 diabetes patients had fewer insertions and more deleted nucleotides. Among patients with Type 1 diabetes, TCRB CDR3s were moderately but significantly shorter in every one of the four CD4+ subsets. In cDNA sequencing, cells with high TCR expression could be over-represented.

Remarks on this clone: Its antigen is not identified.

V lost 0 bases and J 3 bases, leaving 8 bases between the germline ends. CDR1 SGHRS and CDR2 YFSETQ come from the germline V gene. This CDR3 is 14 amino acids long. V is TRBV5-1 and J is TRBJ2-3, with D perhaps matching TRBD2 (6 bases). What was sequenced was naive CD4+ T cells from blood. This receptor was identified in a man between 25 and 39 years old with type 1 diabetes. CDR3 sequence reads: CASSLGEETDTQYF. In nucleotides, the CDR3 is TGCGCCAGCAGCTTGGGGGAGGAAACAGATACGCAGTATTTT.